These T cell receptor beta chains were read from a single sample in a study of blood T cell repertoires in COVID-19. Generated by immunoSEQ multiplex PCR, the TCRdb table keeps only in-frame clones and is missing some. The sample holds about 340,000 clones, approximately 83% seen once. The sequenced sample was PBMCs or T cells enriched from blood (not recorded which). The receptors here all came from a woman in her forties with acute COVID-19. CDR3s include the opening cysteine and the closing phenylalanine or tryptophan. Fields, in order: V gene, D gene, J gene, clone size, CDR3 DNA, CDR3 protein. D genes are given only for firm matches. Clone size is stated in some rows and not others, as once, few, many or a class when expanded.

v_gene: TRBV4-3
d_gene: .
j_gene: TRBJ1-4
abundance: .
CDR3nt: TGCGCCAGCAGCCAATTTAACACCGGACAAGAAAGTGAAAAACTGTTTTTT
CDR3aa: CASSQFNTGQESEKLFF

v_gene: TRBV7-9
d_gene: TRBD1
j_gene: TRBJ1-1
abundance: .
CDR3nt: TGTGCCAGCAGCCACGGACAGGACACTATGAACACTGAAGCTTTCTTT
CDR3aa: CASSHGQDTMNTEAFF

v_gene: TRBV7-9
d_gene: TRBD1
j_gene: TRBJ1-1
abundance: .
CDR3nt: TGTGCCAGCAGCTCACAGGGGTTCACTGAAGCTTTCTTT
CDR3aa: CASSSQGFTEAFF

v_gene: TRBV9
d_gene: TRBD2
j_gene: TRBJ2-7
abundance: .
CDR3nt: TGTGCCAGCAGCGTGGATTTAGGGGAGGGGTACGAGCAGTACTTC
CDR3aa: CASSVDLGEGYEQYF

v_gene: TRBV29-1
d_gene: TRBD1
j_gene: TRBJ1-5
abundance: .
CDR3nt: TGCAGCGCAAGACAGGGAAGTCAGCCCCAGCATTTT
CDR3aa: CSARQGSQPQHF

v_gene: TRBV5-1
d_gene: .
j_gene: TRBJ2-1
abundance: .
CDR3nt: TGCGCCAGCAGCCAATCCGGGACTCCACGGTTTCAGGAGCAGTTCTTC
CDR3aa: CASSQSGTPRFQEQFF

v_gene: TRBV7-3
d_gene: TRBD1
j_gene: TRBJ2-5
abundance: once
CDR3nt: TGTGCCAGCAGCCCGACAGGGTTAGGACAAGAGACCCAGTACTTC
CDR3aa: CASSPTGLGQETQYF

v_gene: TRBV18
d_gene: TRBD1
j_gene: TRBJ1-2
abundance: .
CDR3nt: TGTGCCAGCTCACCAACAGGGGGCACGGGCTATGGCTACACCTTC
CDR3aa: CASSPTGGTGYGYTF

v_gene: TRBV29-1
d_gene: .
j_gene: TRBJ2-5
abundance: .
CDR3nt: TGCAGCGTTGCCCAAATAGCGGTTGAGACCCAGTACTTC
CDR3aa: CSVAQIAVETQYF

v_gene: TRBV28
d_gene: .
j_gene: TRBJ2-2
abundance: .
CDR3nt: TGTGCCAGCAGCCCTCCTTTAGCCAGGGGGGACGGGGAGCTGTTTTTT
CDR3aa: CASSPPLARGDGELFF

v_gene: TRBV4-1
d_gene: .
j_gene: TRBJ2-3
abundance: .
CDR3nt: TGCGCCAGCAGCCAAAGAGACAGTTCCACAGATACGCAGTATTTT
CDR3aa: CASSQRDSSTDTQYF

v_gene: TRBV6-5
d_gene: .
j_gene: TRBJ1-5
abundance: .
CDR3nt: TGTGCCAGCACGTGGGGCAGCCTGAATCAGCCCCAGCATTTT
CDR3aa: CASTWGSLNQPQHF

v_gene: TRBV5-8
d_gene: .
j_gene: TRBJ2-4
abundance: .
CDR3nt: TGTGCCAGCACCGGTAACATTCAGTACTTC
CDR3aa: CASTGNIQYF

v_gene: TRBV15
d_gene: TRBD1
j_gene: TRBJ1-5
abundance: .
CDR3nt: TGTGCCACCAGCAGAGATGGAAGGGGACAGGGAGAGGGCCGAGGAAATCAGCCCCAGCATTTT
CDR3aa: CATSRDGRGQGEGRGNQPQHF

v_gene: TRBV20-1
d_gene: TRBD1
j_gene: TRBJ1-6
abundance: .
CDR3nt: TGCAGTGCTAGTAGGGGGGCAGGGGGCCCGGATTCACCCCTCCACTTT
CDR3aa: CSASRGAGGPDSPLHF

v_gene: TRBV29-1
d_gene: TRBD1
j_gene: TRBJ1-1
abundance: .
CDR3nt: TGCAGCGTTGAGGCCTGGGACAGGGAGATTGCTTTCTTT
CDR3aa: CSVEAWDREIAFF

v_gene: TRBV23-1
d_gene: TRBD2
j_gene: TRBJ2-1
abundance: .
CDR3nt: TGCGCCAGCACTTCATTCGGGCTAGCGGGAGGGTCCCCTTCAAATGAGCAGTTCTTC
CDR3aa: CASTSFGLAGGSPSNEQFF

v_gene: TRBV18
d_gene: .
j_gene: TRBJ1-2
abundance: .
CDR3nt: TGTGCCAGCTCACCTCAGGGTCCGAACTATGGCTACACCTTC
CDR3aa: CASSPQGPNYGYTF

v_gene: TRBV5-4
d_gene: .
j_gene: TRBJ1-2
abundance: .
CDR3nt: TGTGCCAGCAGCTCATACAGGTACTATGGCTACACCTTC
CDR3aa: CASSSYRYYGYTF